Listed below are T cell receptor beta chains from one sample, sequenced in a study of shared clonotypes between healthy human individuals. The data were produced by immunoSEQ multiplex PCR, yet TCRdb's version contains in-frame clones alone and is incomplete. The repertoire has under 850,000 clones, roughly two thirds of them found once; the top ten carry under 2%. Sequenced sample: memory CD4+ T cells sorted from blood. The receptors were gathered from a woman under 40 in good health. The CDR3 runs from the conserved cysteine through the conserved F or W.

v_gene	j_gene	CDR3aa
TRBV18	TRBJ1-5	CASSPGQAGQPQHF
TRBV6-6	TRBJ1-5	CASSYSTGSNQPQHF
TRBV19	TRBJ1-5	CASSISVDNQPQHF
TRBV11-2	TRBJ2-3	CASLVLSDTQYF
TRBV28	TRBJ2-1	CASRTSGTYNEQFF
TRBV2	TRBJ1-2	CASSVSGGYTF
TRBV5-1	TRBJ2-6	CASSRQGIHSGANVLTF
TRBV30	TRBJ1-1	CAWLAREMNTEAFF
TRBV30	TRBJ2-7	CAWSRDMYEQYF
TRBV2	TRBJ2-1	CASRLAGGPGEQFF
TRBV19	TRBJ2-1	CASSSGSGVNEQFF
TRBV5-6	TRBJ1-5	CASSRWTGGSNQPQHF
TRBV27	TRBJ2-1	CASSLPDRAKSGEQFF
TRBV25-1	TRBJ2-7	CASSSLNGKGAPEVQYF
TRBV11-2	TRBJ2-7	CASSLVTGSGEQYF
TRBV11-2	TRBJ2-2	CASSQTGRRTGELFF
TRBV28	TRBJ1-5	CASSPGGPYNQPQHF
TRBV5-1	TRBJ2-2	CASRPLAGVNTGELFF
TRBV5-8	TRBJ2-3	CASSDAGGPDTQYF
TRBV6-6	TRBJ1-1	CASRPRGTEAFF
TRBV18	TRBJ1-5	CASSPTGGWGNQPQHF
TRBV5-4	TRBJ2-1	CASGQAYNEQFF
TRBV6-4	TRBJ2-1	CASSEERGSYNEQFF
TRBV11-3	TRBJ1-1	CASSMTRNTEAFF
TRBV28	TRBJ1-1	CASTDGTLEAFF
TRBV29-1	TRBJ1-2	CSVLSRGDGGYGYTF
TRBV6-1	TRBJ2-7	CASNLGLGQAWEQYF
TRBV9	TRBJ2-3	CASSVVTRAVDTQYF